One and the same sample provided the 2 T cell receptor beta chains below, sequenced in a study of blood T cell repertoires in COVID-19 (dated by TCRdb to 2018 to 2021). The library was produced with the immunoSEQ multiplex PCR assay. The clones in this table, taken by TCRdb from immuneACCESS, are in-frame only. Not every clone is retained; where verified, under half of the shortfall comes from an unresolved V gene, and the cause of the rest is unknown. In all, the sample holds 200,000 to 300,000 clones, and 75% to 95% of those were seen once. Approximately 2.5% of the sample is taken by the ten largest. Sequenced: peripheral blood. The receptors come from a person aged 18-30 years with COVID-19, enrolled during active disease.

The chain joins TRBV5-1 to TRBJ2-1; 14 positions match TRBD2. The CDR3 length is 18 residues. The J segment lost 2 bases and the V segment lost 5 bases, leaving 9 bases of the junction unmatched. The germline CDR1 and CDR2 sequences are SGHRS and YFSETQ. Here the CDR3 DNA reads TGCGCCAGCAGTCCGTCCGGACTAGCGGGAGGACCCTACAATGAGCAGTTCTTC. Its translation is CASSPSGLAGGPYNEQFF.

The V gene is TRBV29-1, the J gene TRBJ2-3; tentative D call: TRBD1 (6 bases). The germline CDR1 and CDR2 sequences are SQVTM and ANQGSEA. This CDR3 has 14 amino acids. V lost 6 bases and J 0 bases, leaving 13 bases between the germline ends. The chain's CDR3 is CSVGTPFSTDTQYF. CDR3 coding DNA: TGCAGCGTGGGGACACCCTTTAGCACAGATACGCAGTATTTT.